Below, 32 T cell receptor beta chains from the same sample are listed, as sequenced in a study of monozygotic twins with inflammatory bowel disease. TCRdb processed the 5' RACE reads again and assigns one entry to each CDR3 protein, with no DNA. The sample is made up of roughly 330,000 distinct CDR3 sequences, and the top ten hold roughly 2% of it. What was sequenced was blood. These receptors came from a human donor with ulcerative colitis or Crohn's disease, or a healthy co-twin of an affected twin (not recorded which).

This chain uses TRBV5-8 with TRBJ2-3; the TRBD2 assignment by TCRdb is unverifiable without DNA. The CDR3 sequence is 15 residues long. Germline V gene data show CDR1 as SGHTS and CDR2 as YDEGEE. This CDR3 reads CASTYRKGGTDTQYF.

V and J are TRBV7-8 and TRBJ2-1; TCRdb returns TRBD2, unconfirmable since there is no DNA. Germline loops: CDR1 SGHVS, CDR2 FQNEAQ. This CDR3 comprises 16 residues. The CDR3 protein is CASSPAVLAGNNEQFF.

The chain carries TRBV7-2 and TRBJ1-1; TCRdb's assignment of TRBD1 cannot be checked, as there is no DNA. Germline assignment: CDR1 SGHTA and CDR2 FQGNSA. This CDR3 has 15 residues. CDR3 loop: CASSFWDSWGTEAFF.

The chain uses TRBV27 and TRBJ1-1; no DNA is available, so the TRBD1 call from TCRdb remains unchecked. This CDR3 spans 17 amino acids. Germline lookup yields CDR1 MNHEY and CDR2 SMNVEV (reference sequence). Here the CDR3 reads CASSTLTGGGGGTEAFF.

The chain employs TRBV7-2 and TRBJ2-1; TCRdb's D call, TRBD1, is unchecked because there is no DNA. Germline V CDR1 and CDR2: SGHTA, FQGNSA. The length of the CDR3 is 14 residues. This chain's CDR3 is CASSLVRGLDEQFF. The full variable domain, completed using reference TRBV7-2 and TRBJ2-1, is GAGVSQSPSNKVTEKGKDVELRCDPISGHTALYWYRQSLGQGLEFLIYFQGNSAPDKSGLPSDRFSAERTGGSVSTLTIQRTQQEDSAVYLCASSLVRGLDEQFFGPGTRLTVL.

The V call is TRBV5-1, the J call TRBJ2-7; with no DNA, the TCRdb D assignment of TRBD1 cannot be verified. Per germline, CDR1 SGHRS and CDR2 YFSETQ. This CDR3 has 16 residues. CDR3 region: CASSGGRGLSSYEQYF.

The CDR3 sequence: CASSLALAYEQYF. V and J are TRBV27 and TRBJ2-7. The germline CDR1 and CDR2 sequences are MNHEY and SMNVEV (reference sequence). The CDR3 has 13 amino acids.

The J gene is TRBJ2-1, the V gene TRBV5-1; TCRdb's assignment of TRBD2 cannot be checked, as there is no DNA. Per the germline V gene, CDR1 is SGHRS and CDR2 is YFSETQ. The CDR3 totals 15 residues. The CDR3 sequence is CASSSLAGAPNEQFF. The whole variable domain, remainder taken from reference TRBV5-1 and TRBJ2-1, is KAGVTQTPRYLIKTRGQQVTLSCSPISGHRSVSWYQQTPGQGLQFLFEYFSETQRNKGNFPGRFSGRQFSNSRSEMNVSTLELGDSALYLCASSSLAGAPNEQFFGPGTRLTVL.

The rearrangement links TRBV11-2 to TRBJ2-5; the D gene TCRdb calls, TRBD2, cannot be checked with no DNA. Germline assignment: CDR1 SGHAT and CDR2 FQNNGV. CDR3 size: 14 residues. The CDR3 region is CASSPGGAEKTQYF.

CDR3 residues: CASSWGLSTDTQYF. This sequence joins TRBV7-2 and TRBJ2-3; TCRdb outputs TRBD1, but without DNA this stays unchecked. The germline gives CDR1 SGHTA, CDR2 FQGNSA. The CDR3 is 14 amino acids.

This chain connects TRBV4-3 to TRBJ2-7; the D gene TCRdb calls, TRBD2, cannot be checked with no DNA. The CDR3 has 15 amino acids. CDR1 is LGHNA, CDR2 YSLEER, per germline. CDR3 amino acids: CASSQQGLAGDEQYF.

The gene calls are TRBV28 and TRBJ2-1; the D gene TCRdb calls, TRBD2, cannot be checked with no DNA. The germline CDR1 and CDR2 sequences are MDHEN and SYDVKM. This CDR3 has 13 residues. CDR3 residues: CASSRGRDFEQFF.

This CDR3 reads CASSFTGYGYTF. The V and J genes are TRBV5-6 and TRBJ1-2. From germline, CDR1 is SGHDT and CDR2 YYEEEE. This CDR3 contains 12 residues.

The rearrangement uses TRBV5-1 and TRBJ2-3; TCRdb indicates TRBD1, and absent DNA this call remains unverified. The length of the CDR3 is 16 residues. Germline CDR1 reads SGHRS; CDR2 reads YFSETQ. The CDR3 here is CASSLEGQESLAAQYF.

The chain links TRBV5-1 to TRBJ2-1. Germline values: CDR1 SGHRS, CDR2 YFSETQ. This CDR3 spans 11 amino acids. Here the CDR3 reads CASSLQLEQFF.

The rearrangement uses TRBV7-9 and TRBJ2-1. The germline V gene encodes CDR1 SEHNR and CDR2 FQNEAQ (reference sequence). There are 13 residues in the CDR3. The CDR3 loop reads CASSFQGYNEQFF.

This chain joins TRBV29-1 and TRBJ2-6. The CDR3 is 13 amino acids. In germline, CDR1 is SQVTM, CDR2 ANQGSEA. CDR3 in amino acids: CSVELTGANVLTF.

The gene calls are TRBV5-1 and TRBJ2-3; no DNA is available, so the TRBD2 call from TCRdb remains unchecked. CDR3 length: 13 residues. The germline V gene encodes CDR1 SGHRS and CDR2 YFSETQ. This CDR3 reads CASKTGGVATQYF. The full variable domain, rest sourced from reference TRBV5-1 and TRBJ2-3, is KAGVTQTPRYLIKTRGQQVTLSCSPISGHRSVSWYQQTPGQGLQFLFEYFSETQRNKGNFPGRFSGRQFSNSRSEMNVSTLELGDSALYLCASKTGGVATQYFGPGTRLTVL.

The rearrangement joins TRBV2 to TRBJ2-1; TCRdb calls TRBD2, which cannot be checked without DNA. Germline loops: CDR1 SNHLY, CDR2 FYNNEI. The CDR3 totals 14 residues. CDR3 loop: CASRPGSGALTTFF.

The chain uses TRBV7-2 and TRBJ2-2; TCRdb lists TRBD2, though no DNA is available to test this call. The CDR3 loop spans 17 amino acids. In germline, CDR1 is SGHTA, CDR2 FQGNSA. The CDR3 is CASSPRLAGALGRELFF.

The rearrangement joins TRBV20-1 to TRBJ2-5; without DNA, the TCRdb call of TRBD1 cannot be checked. CDR3 size: 13 residues. Germline V gene sequence: CDR1 DFQATT, CDR2 SNEGSKA (reference sequence). The CDR3 is CSARIMAGETQYF.

The chain is built from TRBV2 and TRBJ2-1. Germline loops: CDR1 SNHLY, CDR2 FYNNEI. CDR3 length equals 13 residues. The CDR3 region is CASSEARYNEQFF.

V gene TRBV12-3 or TRBV12-4 combines with J gene TRBJ1-5; TCRdb's D gene call, TRBD1, goes unchecked for lack of DNA. This CDR3 region has 16 residues. CDR3: CASSQGHFYSNQPQHF.

The gene calls are TRBV10-3 and TRBJ2-1; TCRdb returns TRBD2, unconfirmable since there is no DNA. Germline V gene lookup returns CDR1 ENHRY and CDR2 SYGVKD. There are 18 residues in the CDR3. The CDR3 loop is CAISESTREGGSDNEQFF.

V is TRBV7-2 and J is TRBJ1-2; the TCRdb D gene call, TRBD1, has no DNA to confirm it. The CDR3 has 15 residues. Germline V lookup: CDR1 SGHTA, CDR2 FQGNSA. The CDR3 sequence: CASSLAAGDSYGYTF.

The chain carries TRBV5-1 and TRBJ2-7. CDR3 size: 14 residues. Germline assignment: CDR1 SGHRS and CDR2 YFSETQ. CDR3 sequence: CASSSGPGGYEQYF.

The chain joins TRBV4-1 to TRBJ1-1; TCRdb reports TRBD1, a call that lacks DNA to check it against. Germline V CDR1 and CDR2: MGHRA, YSYEKL. This CDR3 contains 14 residues. The CDR3 sequence: CASSQDEGYTEAFF.

The chain couples TRBV29-1 to TRBJ1-1; TCRdb's D call, TRBD1, is unchecked because there is no DNA. Germline V gene sequence: CDR1 SQVTM, CDR2 ANQGSEA. CDR3 length: 14 amino acids. CDR3 amino acids: CSVERVGRAAEAFF.

This chain connects TRBV5-1 to TRBJ2-2; without DNA, the TCRdb call of TRBD1 cannot be checked. The CDR3 runs 15 residues. CDR1 is SGHRS, CDR2 YFSETQ, per germline. The CDR3 sequence is CASSASQGWTGELFF.

The rearrangement joins TRBV15 to TRBJ2-1; the TCRdb D gene call, TRBD1, has no DNA to confirm it. CDR1 is LNHNV and CDR2 is YYDKDF in the germline V gene (reference sequence). This CDR3 is built from 13 residues. Here the CDR3 reads CATSRTPRDEQFF.

The genes are TRBV19 and TRBJ2-6; lacking DNA, the TRBD1 call made by TCRdb goes unchecked. Per germline, CDR1 LNHDA and CDR2 SQIVND (reference sequence). The CDR3 totals 19 residues. CDR3 residues: CASSSSPGKISSGANVLTF. Combining the CDR3 with reference TRBV19 and TRBJ2-6 gives the whole variable domain DGGITQSPKYLFRKEGQNVTLSCEQNLNHDAMYWYRQDPGQGLRLIYYSQIVNDFQKGDIAEGYSVSREKKESFPLTVTSAQKNPTAFYLCASSSSPGKISSGANVLTFGAGSRLTVL.

J is TRBJ2-6 and V is TRBV7-2; TCRdb's assignment of TRBD1 cannot be checked, as there is no DNA. Per germline, CDR1 SGHTA and CDR2 FQGNSA. This CDR3 spans 16 amino acids. CDR3: CASSADSLGGANVLTF. The variable domain in full, with the rest retrieved from reference TRBV7-2 and TRBJ2-6, is GAGVSQSPSNKVTEKGKDVELRCDPISGHTALYWYRQSLGQGLEFLIYFQGNSAPDKSGLPSDRFSAERTGGSVSTLTIQRTQQEDSAVYLCASSADSLGGANVLTFGAGSRLTVL.